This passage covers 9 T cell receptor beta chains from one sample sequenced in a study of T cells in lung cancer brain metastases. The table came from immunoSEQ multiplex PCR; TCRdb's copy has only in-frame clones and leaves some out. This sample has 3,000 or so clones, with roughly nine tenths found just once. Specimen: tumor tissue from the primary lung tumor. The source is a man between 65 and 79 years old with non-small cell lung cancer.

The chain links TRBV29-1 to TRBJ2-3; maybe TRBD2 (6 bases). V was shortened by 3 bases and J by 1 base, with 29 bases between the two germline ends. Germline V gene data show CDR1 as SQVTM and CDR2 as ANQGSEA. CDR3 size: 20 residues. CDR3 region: CSVDSWQPTSFTSGTDTQYF. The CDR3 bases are TGCAGCGTTGATAGTTGGCAGCCCACTAGCTTCACCTCAGGCACAGATACGCAGTATTTT.

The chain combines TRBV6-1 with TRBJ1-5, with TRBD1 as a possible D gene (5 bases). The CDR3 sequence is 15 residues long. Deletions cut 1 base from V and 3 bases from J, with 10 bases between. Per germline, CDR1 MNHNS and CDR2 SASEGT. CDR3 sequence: CASSEGDGTNQPQHF. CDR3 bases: TGTGCCAGCAGTGAAGGGGACGGGACCAATCAGCCCCAGCATTTT.

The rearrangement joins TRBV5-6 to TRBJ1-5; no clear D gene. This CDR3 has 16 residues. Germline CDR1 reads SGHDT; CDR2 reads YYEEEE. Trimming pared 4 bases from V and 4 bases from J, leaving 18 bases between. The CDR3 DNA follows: TGTGCCAGCAGCCTAAGAGGGCGAGAGGTGAATCAGCCCCAGCATTTT. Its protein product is CASSLRGREVNQPQHF.

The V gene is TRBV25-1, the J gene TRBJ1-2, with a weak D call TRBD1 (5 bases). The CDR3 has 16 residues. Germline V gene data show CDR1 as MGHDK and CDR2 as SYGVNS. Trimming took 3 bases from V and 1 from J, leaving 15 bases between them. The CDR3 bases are TGTGCCAGCAGTGACCTGACTCAGGGTCTTAACTATGGCTACACCTTC. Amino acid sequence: CASSDLTQGLNYGYTF.

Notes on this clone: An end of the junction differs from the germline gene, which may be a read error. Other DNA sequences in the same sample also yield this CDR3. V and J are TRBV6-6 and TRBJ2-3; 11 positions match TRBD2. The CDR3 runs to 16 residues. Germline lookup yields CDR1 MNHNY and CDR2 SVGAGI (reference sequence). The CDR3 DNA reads TGTGCCAGCAGTTACGATAGCGGGAGGGCCGCAGATACTCAGTATTTT. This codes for CASSYDSGRAADTQYF.

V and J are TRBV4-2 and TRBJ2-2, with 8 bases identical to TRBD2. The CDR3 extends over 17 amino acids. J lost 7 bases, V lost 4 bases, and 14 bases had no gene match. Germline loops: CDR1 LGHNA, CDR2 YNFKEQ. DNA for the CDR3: TGTGCCAGCAGCCTACAAAAAAAGCGGGAGTTAAGCGGGGAGCTGTTTTTT. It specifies CASSLQKKRELSGELFF.

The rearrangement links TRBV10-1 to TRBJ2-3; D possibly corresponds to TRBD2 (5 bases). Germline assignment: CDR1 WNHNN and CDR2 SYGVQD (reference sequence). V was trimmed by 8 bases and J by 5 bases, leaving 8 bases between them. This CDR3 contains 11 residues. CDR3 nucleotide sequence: TGCGCCAGCTTAGGAGGAGATACGCAGTATTTT. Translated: CASLGGDTQYF.

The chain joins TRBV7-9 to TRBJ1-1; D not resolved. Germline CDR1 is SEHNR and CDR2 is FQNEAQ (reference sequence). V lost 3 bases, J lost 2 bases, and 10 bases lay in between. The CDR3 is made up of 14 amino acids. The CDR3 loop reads CASSLDGENTEAFF. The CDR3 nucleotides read TGTGCCAGCAGCTTGGACGGCGAAAACACTGAAGCTTTCTTT.

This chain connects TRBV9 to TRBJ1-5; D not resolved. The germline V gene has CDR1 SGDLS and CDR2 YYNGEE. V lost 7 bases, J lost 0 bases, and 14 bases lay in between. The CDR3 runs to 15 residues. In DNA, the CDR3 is TGTGCCAGCGGGCGTGGCCCTCTTAGCAATCAGCCCCAGCATTTT. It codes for CASGRGPLSNQPQHF.